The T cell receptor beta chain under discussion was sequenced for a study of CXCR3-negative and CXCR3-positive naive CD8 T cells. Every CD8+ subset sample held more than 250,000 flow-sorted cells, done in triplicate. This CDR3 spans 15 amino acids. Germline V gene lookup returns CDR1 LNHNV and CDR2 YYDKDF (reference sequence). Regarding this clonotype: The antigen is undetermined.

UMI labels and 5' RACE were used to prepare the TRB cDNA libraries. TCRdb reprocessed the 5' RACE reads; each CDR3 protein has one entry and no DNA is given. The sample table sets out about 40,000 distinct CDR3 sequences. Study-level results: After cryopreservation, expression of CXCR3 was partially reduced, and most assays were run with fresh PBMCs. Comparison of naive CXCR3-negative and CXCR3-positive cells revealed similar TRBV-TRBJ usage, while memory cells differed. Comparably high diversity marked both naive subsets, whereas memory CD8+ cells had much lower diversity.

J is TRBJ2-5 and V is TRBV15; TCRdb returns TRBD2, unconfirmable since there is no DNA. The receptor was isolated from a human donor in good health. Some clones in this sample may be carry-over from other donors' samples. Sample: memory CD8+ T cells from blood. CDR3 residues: CATSRLAGDGETQYF.